This T cell receptor (beta chain) appears in the sequencing data of a study of cytomegalovirus exposure and HLA in healthy donors. Overall study results and limits: With further analysis later on, most CMV-associated TCR beta chains appeared HLA-restricted.

As to this clone: What it recognizes is unknown.

CDR1 LNHDA and CDR2 SQIVND come from the germline V gene (reference sequence). CDR3 length: 17 residues. V shed 5 bases and J 5 bases; nucleotides not matched to a gene: 8. Primers included in the PCR were 60 Vbeta and 13 Jbeta primers. Repertoires were generated with immunoSEQ multiplex PCR, while TCRdb's copy carries only in-frame clones and drops some. Of over 100,000 clones detected, around 60% appear once; the ten largest clones hold about 9%. The material sequenced was PBMCs. The gene calls are TRBV19 and TRBJ2-1, with 14 bases matching TRBD2. The receptor was derived from a man aged 40-55 years in good health and CMV-seropositive. The CDR3 DNA follows: TGTGCCAGTAGTGCCGGGACTAGCGGGAGTCCGGACAATGAGCAGTTCTTC. Its protein is CASSAGTSGSPDNEQFF.